The 11 T cell receptor beta chains given below trace back to one sample, sequenced in a study of blood T cell repertoires in COVID-19. This table comes from immunoSEQ multiplex PCR, and its TCRdb copy is limited to in-frame clones, with some not included. The sample consists of 470,000 or so clones, around 90% of them appearing once. Sequencing used PBMCs or T cells enriched from blood (not recorded which). The origin of the receptors is a woman younger than 35 with acute COVID-19.

The rearrangement joins TRBV18 to TRBJ1-1, with D unclear. Between the trimmed V and J ends, which lost 3 bases and 1 base, there was a span of 12 bases. This CDR3 spans 15 amino acids. CDR1 KGHSH and CDR2 LQKENI come from the germline V gene. The CDR3 DNA is TGTGCCAGCTCACCTTCTCAGGATTCGAACACTGAAGCTTTCTTT. Encoded protein: CASSPSQDSNTEAFF.

The CDR3 region has the DNA TGCGCCAGCAGGGGACAGGATAATTCACCCCTCCACTTT. Translation gives CASRGQDNSPLHF. V gene TRBV5-1 combines with J gene TRBJ1-6; 8 bases are shared with TRBD1. The CDR3 has 13 residues. V shed 5 bases and J 5 bases; nucleotides not matched to a gene: 0. Looked up from germline, CDR1 is SGHRS and CDR2 is YFSETQ.

The genes are TRBV19 and TRBJ2-5; 9 nucleotides align to TRBD2. The germline V gene encodes CDR1 LNHDA and CDR2 SQIVND (reference sequence). The J segment lost 1 base and the V segment lost 6 bases, leaving 6 bases of the junction unmatched. This CDR3 spans 15 amino acids. CDR3 in DNA: TGTGCCAGTAGACGCGGGGGGGAACCCCAAGAGACCCAGTACTTC. Encoded protein: CASRRGGEPQETQYF.

CDR3 DNA sequence: TGCGCCAGCAGCCAAGGTCCGGGGATGGACGAGCAGTACTTC. Translating it yields CASSQGPGMDEQYF. This sequence joins TRBV4-1 and TRBJ2-7; perhaps TRBD2 as D (5 bases). This CDR3 has 14 amino acids. Germline-derived CDR1 and CDR2 are MGHRA and YSYEKL. Trimming left V 1 base short and J 5 bases short, with 12 bases between.

J is TRBJ2-1 and V is TRBV10-3, with D possibly TRBD1 on 5 matching bases. The CDR3 extends over 13 amino acids. The V gene's germline CDR1 is ENHRY and CDR2 SYGVKD. The V end lost 8 bases, the J end lost 4 bases, and 12 bases lay between the germline ends. The CDR3 DNA reads as TGTGCCATCGACAGAGATAATTACAATGAGCAGTTCTTC. The encoded protein is CAIDRDNYNEQFF.

As concerns this clone: Other DNA sequences in the sample encode the same CDR3. The gene calls are TRBV29-1 and TRBJ2-7; 7 bases agree with TRBD1. From germline, CDR1 is SQVTM and CDR2 ANQGSEA. CDR3 length equals 12 residues. J was trimmed by 3 bases and V by 5 bases; bases with no gene match: 4. CDR3 coding DNA: TGCAGCGTTTCCGACAGGGACTACGAGCAGTACTTC. This codes for CSVSDRDYEQYF.

This clone was detected ten times or more. The genes are TRBV15 and TRBJ2-2; 14 bases agree with TRBD2. The germline V gene has CDR1 LNHNV and CDR2 YYDKDF (reference sequence). Losses at the gene ends were 8 bases for V and 2 bases for J; bases not matched to a gene: 7. The CDR3 has 17 amino acids. This chain's CDR3 is CATALGLAGVNTGELFF. In DNA, the CDR3 is TGTGCCACCGCCTTGGGACTAGCGGGGGTAAACACCGGGGAGCTGTTTTTT. Full variable domain (missing parts from reference TRBV15 and TRBJ2-2): DAMVIQNPRYQVTQFGKPVTLSCSQTLNHNVMYWYQQKSSQAPKLLFHYYDKDFNNEADTPDNFQSRRPNTSFCFLDIRSPGLGDTAMYLCATALGLAGVNTGELFFGEGSRLTVL.

The chain links TRBV7-9 to TRBJ1-4; a weak D match, TRBD1 (6 bases). There are 14 residues in the CDR3. V was cut by 5 bases and J by 7 bases, with 14 bases left in between. From germline, CDR1 is SEHNR and CDR2 FQNEAQ (reference sequence). CDR3 coding DNA: TGTGCCAGCAGCCCACAGGGATTCGGTGAAAAACTGTTTTTT. The encoded protein is CASSPQGFGEKLFF.

V is TRBV5-5 and J is TRBJ2-7, with 7 positions matching TRBD2. The trim removed 3 bases at V and 7 bases at J, leaving 10 bases unmatched. The CDR3 contains 14 residues. The V gene's germline CDR1 is SGHKS and CDR2 YYEKEE (reference sequence). The CDR3 DNA sequence: TGTGCCAGCAGCTGGAGACAGACCGGGGGGGAGCAGTACTTC. Amino acid sequence: CASSWRQTGGEQYF.

This clone occurred once. V is TRBV6-1 and J is TRBJ2-7; D is undetermined. CDR1 and CDR2 from the germline V gene are MNHNS and SASEGT. The CDR3 is made up of 17 amino acids. The V end was cut by 2 bases, the J end by 1 base, with 18 bases between. The CDR3 DNA follows: TGTGCCAGCAGTGAAACCCAATTTGTGGCTTATTCCTACGAGCAGTACTTC. Translated, it gives CASSETQFVAYSYEQYF.

This CDR3 is CVRSLNTGTLNYGYTF. The CDR3 region has the DNA TGTGTCAGAAGCTTAAATACCGGGACACTCAACTATGGCTACACCTTC. This sequence joins TRBV7-5 and TRBJ1-2; the DNA was not used to check the table's D call, TRBD1. TRBV7-5 is flagged as a pseudogene. This CDR3 is built from 16 residues.